What follows is one TCR beta chain and its context. Germline trimming cut 6 bases from V and 1 base from J; bases unmatched to any gene: 4. The CDR3 contains 16 residues. The germline V gene has CDR1 MNHNY and CDR2 SVGAGI (reference sequence). Libraries were prepared by immunoSEQ multiplex PCR; TCRdb keeps only in-frame clonotypes and omits some of them. The sample consists of 85,000 to 90,000 clones, about 85% of them appearing once. These data belong to a study of control samples from healthy donors and cancer patients. Sample: blood. The TCR sequence derives from a woman aged 40 to 50 in good health. J is TRBJ2-5 and V is TRBV6-6; 14 bases are shared with TRBD2. The CDR3 loop is CASRRTSGGLQETQYF. The CDR3 DNA reads TGTGCCAGCAGGCGGACTAGCGGGGGGCTCCAAGAGACCCAGTACTTC.